This is a list of T cell receptor beta chains from one sample in a study of T cell responses to AZD1222 COVID-19 vaccine. Generated by immunoSEQ multiplex PCR, the TCRdb table keeps only in-frame clones and is missing some. The table shows roughly 160,000 clones, with around 95% occurring only once. The specimen comprised peripheral blood, sampled on day 0 of AZD1222 vaccination. These receptors were obtained from an adult in good health. CDR3s include the opening cysteine and the closing phenylalanine or tryptophan. Each record gives: J gene, V gene, clone size, D gene, CDR3 protein, CDR3 DNA. D genes are given only for firm matches. A row's size may be missing; if present it is once, few, many or a size class.

>TRBJ2-1|TRBV3-1/TRBV3-2|-|-
CASSQDPSEGTNEQFF
TGTGCCAGCAGCCAAGACCCTAGCGAGGGAACCAATGAGCAGTTCTTC
>TRBJ1-2|TRBV7-9|-|TRBD1
CASSDGQVSGYTF
TGTGCCAGCAGCGACGGACAGGTCTCTGGCTACACCTTC
>TRBJ1-5|TRBV6-2/TRBV6-3|once|TRBD1
CASSYGQGVYQPQHF
TGTGCCAGCAGTTACGGACAGGGAGTATATCAGCCCCAGCATTTT
>TRBJ1-1|TRBV12-3/TRBV12-4|-|-
CASSPGPPRAFF
TGTGCCAGCAGTCCAGGACCTCCTAGGGCTTTCTTT
>TRBJ2-7|TRBV7-8|-|-
CASSSTGLRSYEQYF
TGTGCCAGCAGCTCGACGGGACTGAGGAGCTACGAGCAGTACTTC
>TRBJ1-2|TRBV12-5|-|-
CASGPGNNYGYTF
TGTGCTAGTGGCCCGGGGAACAACTATGGCTACACCTTC
>TRBJ2-5|TRBV5-5|-|-
CASSSRGHQETQYF
TGTGCCAGCAGCTCCAGGGGTCACCAAGAGACCCAGTACTTC
>TRBJ1-2|TRBV20-1|-|-
CSAYGYGYTF
TGCAGTGCTTACGGGTATGGCTACACCTTC
>TRBJ1-2|TRBV19|-|-
CASSRSGGIEGYTF
TGTGCCAGTAGCCGCTCCGGGGGCATAGAGGGCTACACCTTC
>TRBJ2-2|TRBV5-1|once|-
CASSISGGGTGELFF
TGCGCCAGCAGCATTAGCGGAGGGGGGACCGGGGAGCTGTTTTTT
>TRBJ1-5|TRBV19|-|-
CATRGRIGLRSNQPQHF
TGTGCCACTAGGGGCAGGATAGGGCTTAGAAGCAATCAGCCCCAGCATTTT
>TRBJ1-3|TRBV28|-|TRBD1
CASRLYRDSSGNTIYF
TGTGCCAGCAGACTTTACCGGGACAGCTCTGGAAACACCATATATTTT
>TRBJ1-1|TRBV11-1|-|-
CASSPHEYTEAFF
TGTGCCAGCAGCCCGCACGAGTACACTGAAGCTTTCTTT
>TRBJ2-1|TRBV7-8|-|-
CASVLASSYNEQFF
TGTGCCAGCGTCTTAGCGTCTTCCTACAATGAGCAGTTCTTC
>TRBJ1-1|TRBV6-5|-|-
CASSPVNTEAFF
TGTGCCAGCAGCCCCGTTAACACTGAAGCTTTCTTT
>TRBJ1-1|TRBV27|-|-
CASSFIGVNTEAFF
TGTGCCAGCAGTTTTATAGGGGTGAACACTGAAGCTTTCTTT
>TRBJ1-1|TRBV19|-|-
CASSIPTENTEAFF
TGTGCCAGTAGTATCCCGACAGAGAACACTGAAGCTTTCTTT
>TRBJ1-1|TRBV10-1|-|-
CASSGEDTEAFF
TGCGCCAGCAGTGGGGAGGACACTGAAGCTTTCTTT
>TRBJ1-5|TRBV7-8|-|-
CASSLGRLNERPQHF
TGTGCCAGCAGCCTTGGCAGGCTGAATGAGAGGCCCCAGCATTTT
>TRBJ1-2|TRBV28|-|-
CASSLDSYGYTF
TGTGCCAGCAGTTTAGACAGCTATGGCTACACCTTC
>TRBJ2-7|TRBV2|-|TRBD2
CASRLSSGMAYEQYF
TGTGCCAGCAGGCTTTCTAGCGGGATGGCCTACGAGCAGTACTTC
>TRBJ1-5|TRBV2|-|-
CASSGLNQPQHF
TGTGCCAGCAGCGGACTCAATCAGCCCCAGCATTTT
>TRBJ2-1|TRBV11-2|-|-
CASSYAELRGNEQFF
TGTGCCAGCAGCTATGCCGAACTTCGGGGCAATGAGCAGTTCTTC
>TRBJ1-5|TRBV7-3|-|-
CASSLGGRQPQHF
TGTGCCAGCAGCTTAGGGGGAAGGCAGCCCCAGCATTTT